This T cell receptor (beta chain) was observed in a study of blood T cell repertoires in COVID-19. Study-wide context: Sample material is recorded as cDNA or gDNA derived from T cells, B-cell-depleted T cells, or PBMCs.

The CDR3 totals 13 residues. With V trimmed by 4 bases and J by 6 bases, 3 bases remained unmatched. Germline loops: CDR1 LNHDA, CDR2 SQIVND (reference sequence). In the original workflow: Researchers report that nucleated cell counts were estimated from reference gene primer amplification. The data were produced by immunoSEQ multiplex PCR, yet TCRdb's version contains in-frame clones alone and is incomplete. V, J and clone size derive from that table, while D and trimming were established from the DNA sequence. In the table there are 150,000 or so clones, approximately 92% of which are singletons. Patients in Seattle were enrolled during active infection, then followed longitudinally.

The chain uses TRBV19 and TRBJ1-5, with 7 bases aligning to TRBD1. The TCR comes from a young man with COVID-19, enrolled during active disease. The sequencing sample was made of peripheral blood. The CDR3 loop is CASSRGGSQPQHF. The CDR3, as DNA: TGTGCCAGTAGTAGAGGGGGCAGTCAGCCCCAGCATTTT.